There are many counts of the clone carrying this TCR beta chain. The same CDR3 arises from other DNA sequences in this sample as well. This CDR3 is built from 11 residues. The V end lost 3 bases, the J end lost 5 bases, and 4 bases lay between the germline ends. The germline gives CDR1 SEHNR, CDR2 FQNEAQ (reference sequence). Repertoires were generated with immunoSEQ multiplex PCR, while TCRdb's copy carries only in-frame clones and drops some. The sample records around 530,000 clones, roughly 72% being singletons. The record originates from a study of shared clonotypes between healthy human individuals. At the level of the study: Aged between 18 and 49, the donors were a couple of women and three men.

The donor cohort consisted entirely of Caucasian adults residing in Nashville, Tennessee. Genomic DNA for unsorted samples, which was extracted with the QIAamp DNA Blood Mini kit, came from about 90 million PBMCs. Sequencing used PBMCs. This chain links TRBV7-9 with TRBJ2-5; the D is unclear. The sequence came from a woman in her thirties or forties in good health. Some clones in this sample may be carry-over from other donors' samples. CDR3 in amino acids: CASSFAETQYF. CDR3 DNA sequence: TGTGCCAGCAGCTTTGCGGAGACCCAGTACTTC.